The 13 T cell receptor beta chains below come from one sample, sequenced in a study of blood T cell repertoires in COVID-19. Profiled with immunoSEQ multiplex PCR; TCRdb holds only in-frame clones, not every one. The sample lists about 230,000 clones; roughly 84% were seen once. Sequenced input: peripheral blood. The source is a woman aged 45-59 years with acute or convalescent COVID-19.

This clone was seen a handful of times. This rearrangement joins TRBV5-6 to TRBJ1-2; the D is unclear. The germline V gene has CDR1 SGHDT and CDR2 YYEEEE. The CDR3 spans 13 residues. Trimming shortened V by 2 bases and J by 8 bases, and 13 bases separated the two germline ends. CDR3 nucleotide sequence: TGTGCCAGCAGCTTCGGAGGATCGGGCGGCTACACCTTC. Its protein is CASSFGGSGGYTF.

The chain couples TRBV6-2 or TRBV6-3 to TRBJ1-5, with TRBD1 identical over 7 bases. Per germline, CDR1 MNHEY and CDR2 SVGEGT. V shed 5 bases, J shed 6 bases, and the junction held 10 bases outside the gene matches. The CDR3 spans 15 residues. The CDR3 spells CASSRGQRLGQPQHF. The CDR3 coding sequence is TGTGCCAGCAGTAGGGGACAGCGCCTGGGTCAGCCCCAGCATTTT.

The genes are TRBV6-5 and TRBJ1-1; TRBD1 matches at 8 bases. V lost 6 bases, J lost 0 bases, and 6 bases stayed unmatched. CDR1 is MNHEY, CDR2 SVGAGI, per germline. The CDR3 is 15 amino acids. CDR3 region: CASSGDRRMNTEAFF. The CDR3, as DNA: TGTGCCAGCAGCGGGGACAGGAGAATGAACACTGAAGCTTTCTTT.

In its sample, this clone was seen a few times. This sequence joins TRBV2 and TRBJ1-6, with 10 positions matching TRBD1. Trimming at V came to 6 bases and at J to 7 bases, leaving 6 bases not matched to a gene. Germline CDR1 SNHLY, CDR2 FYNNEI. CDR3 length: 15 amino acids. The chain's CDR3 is CASRALGQGNSPLHF. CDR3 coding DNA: TGTGCCAGCAGAGCCTTGGGACAGGGGAATTCACCCCTCCACTTT.

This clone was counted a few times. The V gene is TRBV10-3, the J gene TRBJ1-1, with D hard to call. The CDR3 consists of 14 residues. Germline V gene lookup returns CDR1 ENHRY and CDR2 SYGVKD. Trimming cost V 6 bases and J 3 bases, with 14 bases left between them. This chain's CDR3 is CAIRSNIGDTEAFF. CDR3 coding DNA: TGTGCCATCAGATCCAATATCGGGGACACTGAAGCTTTCTTT.

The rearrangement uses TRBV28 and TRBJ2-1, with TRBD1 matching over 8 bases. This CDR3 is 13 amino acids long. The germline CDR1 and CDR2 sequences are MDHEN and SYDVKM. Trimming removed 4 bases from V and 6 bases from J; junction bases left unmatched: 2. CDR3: CASSWTGLNEQFF. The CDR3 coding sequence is TGTGCCAGCAGTTGGACAGGGCTCAATGAGCAGTTCTTC.

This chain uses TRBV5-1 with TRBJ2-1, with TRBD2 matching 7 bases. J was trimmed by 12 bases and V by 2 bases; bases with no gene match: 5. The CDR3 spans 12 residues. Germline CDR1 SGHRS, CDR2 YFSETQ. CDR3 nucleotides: TGCGCCAGCAGCTTCCCATCGGGAGGGCAGTTCTTC. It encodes CASSFPSGGQFF.

This CDR3 is CASTHTGEGANYGYTF. As DNA, the CDR3 is TGTGCCAGCACTCACACAGGGGAAGGTGCTAACTATGGCTACACCTTC. This chain connects TRBV6-6 to TRBJ1-2; 7 bases line up with TRBD1. Germline V gene sequence: CDR1 MNHNY, CDR2 SVGAGI (reference sequence). With 7 bases clipped from V and 0 bases from J, the junction kept 11 bases outside the gene matches. The CDR3 covers 16 residues.

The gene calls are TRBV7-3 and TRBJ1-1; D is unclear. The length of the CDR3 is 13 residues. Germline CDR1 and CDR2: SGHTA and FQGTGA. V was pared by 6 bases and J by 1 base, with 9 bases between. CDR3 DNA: TGTGCCAGCAGGTTTCGAGGGAACACTGAAGCTTTCTTT. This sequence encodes CASRFRGNTEAFF.

CDR3 DNA: TGCGCCAGCAGCTTGGAGACAGGAGGCGGAAACACCATATATTTT. Residues: CASSLETGGGNTIYF. The chain is built from TRBV5-1 and TRBJ1-3; D might be TRBD1 (6 bases). The length of the CDR3 is 15 residues. CDR1 and CDR2 from the germline V gene are SGHRS and YFSETQ. Trimming cost V 0 bases and J 4 bases, with 11 bases left between them.

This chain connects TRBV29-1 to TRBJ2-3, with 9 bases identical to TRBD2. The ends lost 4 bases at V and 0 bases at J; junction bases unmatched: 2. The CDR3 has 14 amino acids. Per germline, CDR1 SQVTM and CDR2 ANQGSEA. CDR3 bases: TGCAGCGTTGGACTAGCGGTTAGCACAGATACGCAGTATTTT. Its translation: CSVGLAVSTDTQYF.

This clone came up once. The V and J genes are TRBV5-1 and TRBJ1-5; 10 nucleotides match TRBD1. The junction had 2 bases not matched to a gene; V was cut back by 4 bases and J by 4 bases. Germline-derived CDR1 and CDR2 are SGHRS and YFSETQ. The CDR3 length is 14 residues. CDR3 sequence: CASSRTGGNQPQHF. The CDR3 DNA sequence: TGCGCCAGCAGCCGGACAGGGGGAAATCAGCCCCAGCATTTT. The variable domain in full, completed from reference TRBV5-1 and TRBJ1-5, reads KAGVTQTPRYLIKTRGQQVTLSCSPISGHRSVSWYQQTPGQGLQFLFEYFSETQRNKGNFPGRFSGRQFSNSRSEMNVSTLELGDSALYLCASSRTGGNQPQHFGDGTRLSIL.

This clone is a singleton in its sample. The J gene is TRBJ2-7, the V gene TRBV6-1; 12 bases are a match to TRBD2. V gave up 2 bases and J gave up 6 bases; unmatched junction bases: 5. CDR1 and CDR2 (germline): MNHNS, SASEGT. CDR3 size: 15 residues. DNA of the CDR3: TGTGCCAGCAGTGAATGGTGGACTAGCGGGATCGAGCAGTACTTC. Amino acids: CASSEWWTSGIEQYF.